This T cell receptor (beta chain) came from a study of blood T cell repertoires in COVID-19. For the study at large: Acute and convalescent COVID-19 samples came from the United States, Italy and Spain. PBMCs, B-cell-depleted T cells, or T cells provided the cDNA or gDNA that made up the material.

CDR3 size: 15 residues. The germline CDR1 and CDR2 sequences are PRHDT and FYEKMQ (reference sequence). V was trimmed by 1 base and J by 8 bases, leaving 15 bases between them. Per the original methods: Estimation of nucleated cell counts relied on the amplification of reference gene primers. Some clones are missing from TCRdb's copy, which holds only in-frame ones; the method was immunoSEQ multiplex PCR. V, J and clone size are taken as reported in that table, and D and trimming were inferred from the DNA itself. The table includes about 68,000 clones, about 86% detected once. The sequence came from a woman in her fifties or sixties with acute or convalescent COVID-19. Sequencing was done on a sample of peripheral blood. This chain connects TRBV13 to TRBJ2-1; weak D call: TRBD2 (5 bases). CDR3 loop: CASSLVGDRFHEQFF. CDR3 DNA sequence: TGTGCCAGCAGCTTAGTGGGAGATCGATTCCATGAGCAGTTCTTC.